This is a list of T cell receptor beta chains from one sample in a study of Graves' ophthalmopathy and Graves' hyperthyroidism. TCRdb re-derived calls from the multiplex PCR reads in MiXCR, one entry per CDR3 protein. The repertoire has hundreds of thousands of distinct CDR3 sequences, approximately 42% of them found once; the top ten carry around half. The sequenced sample was peripheral blood. The receptor source for this set is an adult man with Graves' ophthalmopathy. CDR3s include the opening cysteine and the closing phenylalanine or tryptophan. The order of the fields is V gene, D gene, CDR3 length, clone size, J gene, CDR3 protein, CDR3 DNA. The D gene is left open where the match is weak. The size field is filled for only some rows; it gives once, few, many or a size class.

v_call: TRBV14; d_call: TRBD2; cdr3_length: 16; clone_size: few; j_call: TRBJ2-5; cdr3_aa: CASSILRLAGQETQYF; cdr3_nt: TGTGCCAGCAGCATCCTACGACTAGCGGGGCAAGAGACCCAGTACTTC
v_call: TRBV12-3/TRBV12-4; d_call: .; cdr3_length: 13; clone_size: .; j_call: TRBJ1-3; cdr3_aa: CASRPWAGNTIYF; cdr3_nt: TGTGCCAGCAGACCCTGGGCTGGAAACACCATATATTTT
v_call: TRBV15; d_call: TRBD1; cdr3_length: 16; clone_size: many; j_call: TRBJ2-5; cdr3_aa: CATSAAFTGVEETQYF; cdr3_nt: TGTGCCACCAGCGCCGCCTTCACAGGGGTGGAAGAGACCCAGTACTTC
v_call: TRBV20-1; d_call: .; cdr3_length: 15; clone_size: .; j_call: TRBJ2-7; cdr3_aa: CSARDRRGRTYEQYF; cdr3_nt: TGCAGTGCTAGAGATCGCAGGGGCAGGACCTACGAGCAGTACTTC
v_call: TRBV24-1; d_call: TRBD1; cdr3_length: 18; clone_size: .; j_call: TRBJ2-1; cdr3_aa: CATSDPRTGESSCNEQFF; cdr3_nt: TGTGCCACCAGTGATCCCCGGACAGGGGAGAGCTCCTGCAATGAGCAGTTCTTC
v_call: TRBV10-1; d_call: .; cdr3_length: 14; clone_size: .; j_call: TRBJ1-2; cdr3_aa: CASSTDRNFYGYTF; cdr3_nt: TGCGCCAGCAGTACGGACAGAAATTTCTATGGCTACACCTTC
v_call: TRBV7-2; d_call: .; cdr3_length: 16; clone_size: few; j_call: TRBJ1-5; cdr3_aa: CASSLEVGQKNQPQHF; cdr3_nt: TGTGCCAGCAGCTTAGAAGTGGGTCAGAAGAATCAGCCCCAGCATTTT
v_call: TRBV7-8; d_call: TRBD1; cdr3_length: 14; clone_size: .; j_call: TRBJ2-7; cdr3_aa: CASSLVTGSNEQCF; cdr3_nt: TGTGCCAGCAGCTTAGTGACAGGGTCCAACGAGCAGTGCTTC
v_call: TRBV19; d_call: .; cdr3_length: 15; clone_size: .; j_call: TRBJ1-6; cdr3_aa: CASRTVEVENSPLHF; cdr3_nt: TGTGCCAGCCGCACAGTTGAGGTCGAAAATTCACCCCTCCACTTT
v_call: TRBV7-8; d_call: TRBD1; cdr3_length: 14; clone_size: .; j_call: TRBJ2-7; cdr3_aa: CASSLSTGAREQYF; cdr3_nt: TGTGCCAGCAGCTTATCCACAGGGGCAAGAGAGCAGTACTTC
v_call: TRBV2; d_call: TRBD1; cdr3_length: 14; clone_size: few; j_call: TRBJ2-5; cdr3_aa: CASSEQGAGETQYF; cdr3_nt: TGTGCCAGCAGTGAGCAGGGGGCGGGAGAGACCCAGTACTTC
v_call: TRBV7-3; d_call: .; cdr3_length: 12; clone_size: .; j_call: TRBJ2-7; cdr3_aa: CASSLTGREQYF; cdr3_nt: TGTGCCAGCAGCTTAACAGGGAGGGAGCAGTACTTC
v_call: TRBV7-2; d_call: .; cdr3_length: 12; clone_size: .; j_call: TRBJ2-5; cdr3_aa: CASSLGSETQYF; cdr3_nt: TGTGCCAGCAGCTTAGGTTCAGAGACCCAGTACTTC
v_call: TRBV5-1; d_call: .; cdr3_length: 15; clone_size: .; j_call: TRBJ1-2; cdr3_aa: CASSLRQGANYGYTF; cdr3_nt: TGCGCCAGCAGCTTGCGGCAGGGCGCCAACTATGGCTACACCTTC
v_call: TRBV6-5; d_call: .; cdr3_length: 15; clone_size: .; j_call: TRBJ1-5; cdr3_aa: CASSPYAGATQPQHF; cdr3_nt: TGTGCCAGCAGTCCCTATGCGGGGGCGACGCAGCCCCAGCATTTT